The 10 T cell receptor beta chains presented below share a single source sample, sequenced in a study of blood T cell repertoires in COVID-19. Using immunoSEQ multiplex PCR, the repertoire was profiled, and TCRdb retains in-frame clones only, with some absent. The sample yields roughly 190,000 clones, about 78% seen once. Sequencing input: peripheral blood. The receptors shown here come from a woman in her 50s with active or convalescent COVID-19.

The CDR3 sequence: CASSPRTSGSSYNEQFF. For the CDR3, the DNA is TGTGCCAGCAGCCCTCGGACTAGCGGGAGTTCCTACAATGAGCAGTTCTTC. The J gene is TRBJ2-1, the V gene TRBV14; 13 bases line up with TRBD2. From germline, CDR1 is SGHDN and CDR2 FVKESK. CDR3 size: 17 residues. V dropped 4 bases and J dropped 1; count of bases not matched to a gene: 4.

The chain has TRBV4-2 and TRBJ2-5; 9 positions agree with TRBD2. The CDR3 runs to 16 residues. The germline V gene encodes CDR1 LGHNA and CDR2 YNFKEQ. J gave up 3 bases and V 1 base, and 6 bases lay outside the gene matches. CDR3 bases: TGTGCCAGCAGCCAAGGCTCGCGGGGGGGCAAAGAGACCCAGTACTTC. Its protein product is CASSQGSRGGKETQYF.

The chain employs TRBV15 and TRBJ2-3; D not resolved. V lost 8 bases and J lost 2, with 11 bases in between. The CDR3 sequence is 13 residues long. Germline assignment: CDR1 LNHNV and CDR2 YYDKDF (reference sequence). CDR3 DNA: TGTGCCACCGGAGAGGATTACACAGATACGCAGTATTTT. This encodes CATGEDYTDTQYF.

This clone was observed a handful of times. V usage is TRBV7-9 and J usage is TRBJ1-2; no clear D gene. The CDR3 contains 14 residues. Germline V gene data show CDR1 as SEHNR and CDR2 as FQNEAQ (reference sequence). Trimming removed 5 bases from V and 5 bases from J, with 15 bases in between. The CDR3, as DNA: TGTGCCAGCAGCACGAGGCGGGGATCGTATGGCTACACCTTC. The encoded protein is CASSTRRGSYGYTF.

The chain carries TRBV5-1 and TRBJ1-1; 9 bases line up with TRBD1. The CDR3 has 14 residues. Germline CDR1 is SGHRS and CDR2 is YFSETQ. Trimming cost V 0 bases and J 4 bases; bases outside gene matches: 1. CDR3 bases: TGCGCCAGCAGCTTGGGACAGGGGGGCACTGAAGCTTTCTTT. This codes for CASSLGQGGTEAFF.

The rearrangement joins TRBV7-9 to TRBJ2-7; possibly TRBD2 for D (6 bases). The CDR3 spans 12 residues. Looked up from germline, CDR1 is SEHNR and CDR2 is FQNEAQ (reference sequence). V gave up 7 bases and J gave up 2 bases, with 9 bases separating them. Here the CDR3 reads CASIREPYEQYF. CDR3 bases: TGTGCCAGCATTCGGGAGCCCTACGAGCAGTACTTC. The variable domain in full, with the rest retrieved from reference TRBV7-9 and TRBJ2-7, is DTGVSQNPRHKITKRGQNVTFRCDPISEHNRLYWYRQTLGQGPEFLTYFQNEAQLEKSRLLSDRFSAERPKGSFSTLEIQRTEQGDSAMYLCASIREPYEQYFGPGTRLTVT.

The rearrangement links TRBV7-2 to TRBJ2-3; a possible D gene is TRBD2 (6 bases). V was clipped by 7 bases and J by 8 bases, with 10 bases between them. The CDR3 is made up of 11 amino acids. The germline gives CDR1 SGHTA, CDR2 FQGNSA. The chain's CDR3 is CASTPEGTQYF. The CDR3 DNA follows: TGTGCCAGCACTCCGGAGGGTACGCAGTATTTT.

The rearrangement links TRBV25-1 to TRBJ1-4; D not certain. The CDR3 runs 15 residues. From germline, CDR1 is MGHDK and CDR2 SYGVNS. The V and J ends lost 3 bases and 0 bases respectively, with 8 bases between them. CDR3 sequence reads: CASSDRASTNEKLFF. The DNA of the CDR3 is TGTGCCAGCAGTGATAGAGCGTCAACTAATGAAAAACTGTTTTTT.

This CDR3 reads CASIHSGEGRNSPLHF. The CDR3 DNA follows: TGTGCCAGCATCCACTCGGGGGAGGGCCGGAATTCACCCCTCCACTTT. V gene TRBV6-6 combines with J gene TRBJ1-6; D may be TRBD1 (5 bases). This CDR3 contains 16 residues. Deletions cut 7 bases from V and 7 bases from J, with 20 bases between. Germline V CDR1 and CDR2: MNHNY, SVGAGI (reference sequence).

In DNA form, the CDR3 reads TGTGCCAGCAGAACTTTATCTCGGACTAGCGGATCCAATGAGCAGTTCTTC. It specifies CASRTLSRTSGSNEQFF. The chain uses TRBV28 and TRBJ2-1; 10 bases line up with TRBD2. This CDR3 is 17 amino acids long. J was trimmed by 6 bases and V by 6 bases; bases with no gene match: 14. CDR1 is MDHEN, CDR2 SYDVKM, per germline.